A single sample is the source of the 11 T cell receptor beta chains below, sequenced in a study of cytomegalovirus exposure and HLA in healthy donors. This PCR relied on a set of 60 Vbeta primers and 13 Jbeta primers. This table comes from immunoSEQ multiplex PCR, and its TCRdb copy is limited to in-frame clones, with some not included. In the table there are tens of thousands of clones, roughly 70% of which are singletons. The sample comprised PBMCs. The receptors were sampled from a man aged 25-45 years in good health and CMV-seronegative.

The CDR3 region has the DNA TGCGCCAGCAGTCGGACAGGGTTCGAGCAGCCCCAGCATTTT. Its translation is CASSRTGFEQPQHF. The chain combines TRBV5-1 with TRBJ1-5; TRBD1 matches 8 bases. CDR1 is SGHRS and CDR2 is YFSETQ in the germline V gene. There are 14 residues in the CDR3. Germline trimming cut 5 bases from V and 7 bases from J; bases unmatched to any gene: 8.

J is TRBJ2-5 and V is TRBV7-9; TRBD2 matches at 7 bases. Germline trimming cut 5 bases from V and 5 bases from J; bases unmatched to any gene: 11. This CDR3 is 15 amino acids long. The germline V gene has CDR1 SEHNR and CDR2 FQNEAQ (reference sequence). The CDR3 nucleotides read TGTGCCAGCAGCCCCAGCCGCCTCGGGAGGGAGACCCAGTACTTC. It specifies CASSPSRLGRETQYF. Filled out from reference TRBV7-9 and TRBJ2-5, the complete variable domain reads DTGVSQNPRHKITKRGQNVTFRCDPISEHNRLYWYRQTLGQGPEFLTYFQNEAQLEKSRLLSDRFSAERPKGSFSTLEIQRTEQGDSAMYLCASSPSRLGRETQYFGPGTRLLVL.

The V gene is TRBV7-8, the J gene TRBJ1-1; 8 nucleotides align to TRBD1. Germline CDR1 is SGHVS and CDR2 is FQNEAQ. V shed 0 bases, J shed 6 bases, and the junction held 9 bases outside the gene matches. CDR3 length: 16 amino acids. The DNA for the CDR3 is TGTGCCAGCAGCTTAGCGGTTTCAGGGGGCTGGGCTGAAGCTTTCTTT. Translated: CASSLAVSGGWAEAFF.

This sequence joins TRBV10-3 and TRBJ1-1, with 9 bases aligning to TRBD1. Germline CDR1 reads ENHRY; CDR2 reads SYGVKD. The ends lost 10 bases at V and 3 bases at J; junction bases unmatched: 12. The CDR3 totals 15 residues. This CDR3 reads CATGTGKISDTEAFF. The DNA for the CDR3 is TGTGCCACCGGGACAGGGAAAATCTCCGACACTGAAGCTTTCTTT.

The chain uses TRBV29-1 and TRBJ2-3, with a tentative D call TRBD1 (5 bases). The CDR3 has 12 residues. Germline assignment: CDR1 SQVTM and CDR2 ANQGSEA. V was shortened by 3 bases and J by 4 bases, with 8 bases between the two germline ends. The CDR3 DNA reads TGCAGCGTTGACAGGGATTCAGATACGCAGTATTTT. Protein: CSVDRDSDTQYF.

The genes are TRBV10-1 and TRBJ2-3; D is unclear. From germline, CDR1 is WNHNN and CDR2 SYGVQD (reference sequence). CDR3 length equals 15 residues. V was shortened by 0 bases and J by 6 bases, with 13 bases between the two germline ends. Here the CDR3 reads CASSESRISGDTQYF. CDR3 bases: TGCGCCAGCAGTGAGTCGAGGATTAGTGGCGATACGCAGTATTTT.

CDR3 sequence (DNA): TGTGCCAGCAGCCCGACGGGACAGAAAAATGAAAAACTGTTTTTT. Translated: CASSPTGQKNEKLFF. This chain connects TRBV28 to TRBJ1-4; 7 bases agree with TRBD1. The V segment lost 6 bases and the J segment 5 bases; nucleotides outside the gene matches: 9. Looked up from germline, CDR1 is MDHEN and CDR2 is SYDVKM. This CDR3 is built from 15 residues. The full variable domain, completed using reference TRBV28 and TRBJ1-4, is DVKVTQSSRYLVKRTGEKVFLECVQDMDHENMFWYRQDPGLGLRLIYFSYDVKMKEKGDIPEGYSVSREKKERFSLILESASTNQTSMYLCASSPTGQKNEKLFFGSGTQLSVL.

This clone was found a few times. As DNA, the CDR3 is TGTGCCAGCAGCCTAGGACAGTTCGATGAGCAGTTCTTC. Protein: CASSLGQFDEQFF. V is TRBV5-6 and J is TRBJ2-1; D might be TRBD1 (6 bases). CDR3 length: 13 amino acids. CDR1 is SGHDT, CDR2 YYEEEE, per germline. The V gene lost 4 bases and the J gene lost 8 bases, with 13 bases spanning the gap.

This chain links TRBV7-2 with TRBJ1-1; 7 positions match TRBD1. Germline-derived CDR1 and CDR2 are SGHTA and FQGNSA. With V trimmed by 2 bases and J by 1 base, 1 base remained unmatched. The CDR3 covers 14 residues. The DNA of the CDR3 is TGTGCCAGCAGCTTATGGACAGGGAACACTGAAGCTTTCTTT. Its translation: CASSLWTGNTEAFF.

J is TRBJ1-5 and V is TRBV28; the D gene is possibly TRBD1 (5 bases). This CDR3 has 12 residues. Trimming shortened V by 6 bases and J by 3 bases, and 6 bases separated the two germline ends. CDR1 is MDHEN, CDR2 SYDVKM, per germline. The CDR3 here is CASRGPNQPQHF. CDR3 DNA sequence: TGTGCCAGCAGGGGGCCCAATCAGCCCCAGCATTTT.

The chain is built from TRBV7-6 and TRBJ1-1, with D possibly TRBD1 on 5 matching bases. The germline V gene encodes CDR1 SGHVS and CDR2 FNYEAQ. This CDR3 has 15 residues. The ends were cut back, 1 base at V and 3 bases at J, with 12 bases in the middle. The CDR3: CASSLGPAGYTEAFF. The CDR3 DNA reads as TGTGCCAGCAGCTTAGGTCCGGCAGGGTACACTGAAGCTTTCTTT.